The subject of this entry is one TCR beta chain. A universal primer site arose from template switching, and cDNA bore unique molecular identifiers. TCRdb analysed the 5' RACE reads with MiXCR anew, one entry per CDR3 protein. The table lists fewer than 500,000 distinct CDR3 sequences, around an eighth of them singletons. J lost 4 bases, V lost 6 bases, and 9 bases had no gene match. The CDR3 loop spans 14 amino acids. Germline CDR1 reads DFQATT; CDR2 reads SNEGSKA (reference sequence). The data originate from a study of identical twins. These same records also appear under a second study, on yellow fever vaccine responses in identical twins.

Input material: CD4+ T cells sorted from blood. The V gene is TRBV20-1, the J gene TRBJ2-1, with TRBD2 matching 7 bases. This receptor was taken from a woman aged 18-29 years in good health. CDR3 amino acids: CSAGGGSLYNEQFF. In nucleotides, the CDR3 is TGCAGTGCCGGTGGCGGGAGTCTTTACAATGAGCAGTTCTTC.